Listed here are 27 T cell receptor beta chains from one sample, sequenced in a study of T cells after yellow fever vaccination. TCRdb recomputed calls from the 5' RACE reads with MiXCR, one row per CDR3 protein. The data show 500,000 to 550,000 distinct CDR3 sequences, about a fifth seen once. Sequences were derived from PBMCs, sampled 21 days after the first yellow fever vaccination. The receptors derive from a man younger than 35 who received the YFV17D yellow fever vaccine.

This clonotype showed up just a few times. The V call is TRBV3-1, the J call TRBJ2-2; a weak D match, TRBD1 (6 bases). Germline assignment: CDR1 LGHDT and CDR2 YNNKEL (reference sequence). V lost 1 base and J lost 1, with 13 bases in between. The CDR3 consists of 17 residues. This CDR3 is CASSQGWGHRNTGELFF. The CDR3 region has the DNA TGTGCCAGCAGCCAAGGGTGGGGACACAGGAACACCGGGGAGCTGTTTTTT.

This clonotype came up a few times. This chain connects TRBV5-1 to TRBJ2-7; D gene unclear. Germline V CDR1 and CDR2: SGHRS, YFSETQ. V lost 0 bases and J lost 0, with 4 bases in between. The CDR3 covers 13 residues. CDR3 protein: CASSLALSYEQYF. CDR3 DNA: TGCGCCAGCAGCTTGGCCCTCTCCTACGAGCAGTACTTC.

This clonotype came up a few times. J is TRBJ2-3 and V is TRBV6-4; 9 nucleotides align to TRBD1. Germline loops: CDR1 MRHNA, CDR2 SNTAGT. Trimming took 2 bases from V and 4 from J; bases not matched to a gene: 4. CDR3 length: 15 amino acids. Here the CDR3 reads CASSDGTGSADTQYF. For the CDR3, the DNA is TGTGCCAGCAGTGACGGGACAGGGAGCGCAGATACGCAGTATTTT.

This clonotype has more than one count but fewer than ten. The gene calls are TRBV20-1 and TRBJ2-2; a possible D gene is TRBD1 (6 bases). There are 13 residues in the CDR3. Germline values: CDR1 DFQATT, CDR2 SNEGSKA (reference sequence). V dropped 6 bases and J dropped 1 base, with 9 bases sitting between them. The CDR3 region is CSALGQNTGELFF. DNA of the CDR3: TGCAGTGCCTTGGGACAGAACACCGGGGAGCTGTTTTTT.

This clonotype was seen a handful of times. This chain connects TRBV12-3 or TRBV12-4 to TRBJ2-7; D unclear. There are 15 residues in the CDR3. Trimming removed 8 bases at V and 0 bases at J, with 17 bases between. The CDR3 nucleotides are TGTGCCAGCGGGTACAGCTACATGAGCTCCTACGAGCAGTACTTC. It codes for CASGYSYMSSYEQYF.

This clonotype occurred many times. V and J are TRBV4-3 and TRBJ1-2, with D unresolved. This CDR3 region has 13 residues. CDR1 and CDR2 from the germline V gene are LGHNA and YSLEER. The V and J ends lost 0 bases and 7 bases respectively, with 9 bases between them. CDR3 sequence: CASSQESWGGYTF. CDR3 nucleotides: TGCGCCAGCAGCCAAGAGTCCTGGGGTGGCTACACCTTC.

The chain employs TRBV7-9 and TRBJ1-1, with D hard to call. This CDR3 has 12 residues. The V gene lost 1 base and the J gene lost 6 bases, with 6 bases spanning the gap. Germline V gene sequence: CDR1 SEHNR, CDR2 FQNEAQ (reference sequence). CDR3 in DNA: TGTGCCAGCAGCTTAGTGCGGGCTGAAGCTTTCTTT. As protein: CASSLVRAEAFF.

In DNA form, the CDR3 reads TGCGCCAGCAGCTTGGCCGGGATGAGCTCCTACAATGAGCAGTTCTTC. Its translation is CASSLAGMSSYNEQFF. This sequence joins TRBV5-1 and TRBJ2-1, with D perhaps TRBD2 (5 bases). Per the germline V gene, CDR1 is SGHRS and CDR2 is YFSETQ. V was shortened by 0 bases and J by 0 bases, with 10 bases between the two germline ends. The CDR3 covers 16 residues.

The V gene is TRBV5-6, the J gene TRBJ2-4; a weak D match, TRBD1 (5 bases). CDR3 size: 15 residues. The germline V gene encodes CDR1 SGHDT and CDR2 YYEEEE. Trimming removed 3 bases at V and 0 bases at J, with 10 bases between. CDR3 nucleotides: TGTGCCAGCAGCTCACAGGAATTAGCCAAAAACATTCAGTACTTC. Translation gives CASSSQELAKNIQYF.

This chain links TRBV5-1 with TRBJ2-3, with 9 positions matching TRBD1. From germline, CDR1 is SGHRS and CDR2 YFSETQ. V shed 1 base, J shed 5 bases, and the junction held 5 bases outside the gene matches. CDR3 length: 15 amino acids. CDR3: CASSLLGDRVDTQYF. CDR3 DNA: TGCGCCAGCAGCTTGCTCGGGGACAGGGTAGATACGCAGTATTTT. Variable domain in full (rest from reference TRBV5-1 and TRBJ2-3): KAGVTQTPRYLIKTRGQQVTLSCSPISGHRSVSWYQQTPGQGLQFLFEYFSETQRNKGNFPGRFSGRQFSNSRSEMNVSTLELGDSALYLCASSLLGDRVDTQYFGPGTRLTVL.

In its sample, this clonotype was seen a few times. V usage is TRBV7-9 and J usage is TRBJ2-3, with D uncertain. Per germline, CDR1 SEHNR and CDR2 FQNEAQ (reference sequence). The CDR3 is 15 residues long. The V gene lost 10 bases and the J gene lost 0 bases, with 17 bases spanning the gap. For the CDR3, the DNA is TGTGCCATCACCCAATCCTTTGCTAGCACAGATACGCAGTATTTT. This encodes CAITQSFASTDTQYF.

The chain couples TRBV20-1 to TRBJ1-1; a possible D gene is TRBD1 (6 bases). Germline CDR1 and CDR2: DFQATT and SNEGSKA (reference sequence). CDR3 length equals 15 residues. V lost 0 bases and J 6 bases, leaving 17 bases between the germline ends. This chain's CDR3 is CSARDSGRGSSEAFF. CDR3 bases: TGCAGTGCTAGAGATAGCGGCAGGGGCTCTTCTGAAGCTTTCTTT.

The chain recombines TRBV2 with TRBJ2-7, with 9 bases fitting TRBD1. CDR1 SNHLY and CDR2 FYNNEI come from the germline V gene. V shed 8 bases, J shed 7 bases, and the junction held 9 bases outside the gene matches. The CDR3 loop spans 13 amino acids. The CDR3 protein is CASVRDRAGEQYV. The CDR3 bases are TGTGCCAGCGTACGGGACAGGGCGGGAGAGCAGTACGTC.

The genes are TRBV13 and TRBJ2-3; D is ambiguous. Germline V gene lookup returns CDR1 PRHDT and CDR2 FYEKMQ (reference sequence). V gave up 3 bases and J gave up 3 bases, with 7 bases separating them. The CDR3 sequence is 13 residues long. The CDR3 is CASSFKSTDTQYF. The CDR3 nucleotides read TGTGCCAGCAGCTTTAAGTCAACAGATACGCAGTATTTT.

This clonotype came up a few times. The gene calls are TRBV5-1 and TRBJ1-2; weak D call: TRBD1 (6 bases). Germline lookup yields CDR1 SGHRS and CDR2 YFSETQ. CDR3 length equals 13 residues. The V end lost 4 bases, the J end lost 5 bases, and 12 bases lay between the germline ends. CDR3 residues: CASSTYRDYGYTF. For the CDR3, the DNA is TGCGCCAGCAGCACCTACAGGGATTATGGCTACACCTTC. Full variable domain (missing parts from reference TRBV5-1 and TRBJ1-2): KAGVTQTPRYLIKTRGQQVTLSCSPISGHRSVSWYQQTPGQGLQFLFEYFSETQRNKGNFPGRFSGRQFSNSRSEMNVSTLELGDSALYLCASSTYRDYGYTFGSGTRLTVV.

This clonotype was recorded many times. The rearrangement links TRBV24-1 to TRBJ2-5, with D possibly TRBD2 on 6 matching bases. Trimming shortened V by 7 bases and J by 4 bases, and 18 bases separated the two germline ends. Germline assignment: CDR1 KGHDR and CDR2 SFDVKD. CDR3 length: 15 residues. The CDR3 DNA reads TGTGCCACCAGCGCGCCCGGGGGTCCATCAGAGACCCAGTACTTC. This codes for CATSAPGGPSETQYF.

This clonotype was recorded a few times. The chain combines TRBV20-1 with TRBJ2-2; either TRBD1 or TRBD2 may fit D (5 bases each). This CDR3 is built from 15 residues. From germline, CDR1 is DFQATT and CDR2 SNEGSKA (reference sequence). V shed 1 base and J shed 4 bases, with 13 bases lying between them. The CDR3 DNA is TGCAGTGCTAGAGCTTATCCAGGGAGCACCGGGGAGCTGTTTTTT. This encodes CSARAYPGSTGELFF.

V usage is TRBV11-3 and J usage is TRBJ2-7, with unresolved D. The V gene's germline CDR1 is SGHNT and CDR2 YENEEA. Trimming removed 1 base at V and 6 bases at J, with 10 bases between. CDR3 length: 13 amino acids. Here the CDR3 DNA reads TGTGCCAGCAGCTTAGGACCCCTGGGCGAGCAGTACTTC. Its protein product is CASSLGPLGEQYF.

This clonotype was seen a handful of times. This sequence joins TRBV5-4 and TRBJ2-4; D uncertain. CDR3 size: 11 residues. V lost 0 bases and J 15 bases, leaving 10 bases between the germline ends. CDR1 is SGHNT, CDR2 YYREEE, per germline (reference sequence). CDR3 in amino acids: CASSLGGMRYF. The DNA of the CDR3 is TGTGCCAGCAGCTTGGGCGGTATGCGGTACTTC.

This chain links TRBV5-1 with TRBJ1-2, with TRBD1 matching 7 bases. CDR3 length: 15 amino acids. J was trimmed by 0 bases and V by 5 bases; bases with no gene match: 7. The V gene's germline CDR1 is SGHRS and CDR2 YFSETQ. The CDR3 sequence: CASSPEGAANYGYTF. In DNA form, the CDR3 reads TGCGCCAGCAGTCCGGAGGGGGCAGCTAACTATGGCTACACCTTC. The entire variable domain, with the rest obtained from reference TRBV5-1 and TRBJ1-2, is as follows: KAGVTQTPRYLIKTRGQQVTLSCSPISGHRSVSWYQQTPGQGLQFLFEYFSETQRNKGNFPGRFSGRQFSNSRSEMNVSTLELGDSALYLCASSPEGAANYGYTFGSGTRLTVV.

This clonotype came up a few times. The chain is built from TRBV20-1 and TRBJ2-5; 8 nucleotides line up with TRBD2. J lost 1 base, V lost 3 bases, and 1 base had no gene match. There are 13 residues in the CDR3. Germline CDR1 is DFQATT and CDR2 is SNEGSKA (reference sequence). The CDR3 DNA is TGCAGTGCTAGCGGGGGGGCCCAAGAGACCCAGTACTTC. The encoded protein is CSASGGAQETQYF.

The rearrangement uses TRBV25-1 and TRBJ1-6; possibly TRBD1 for D (6 bases). This CDR3 is built from 19 residues. CDR1 is MGHDK, CDR2 SYGVNS, per germline. Between the trimmed V and J ends, which lost 6 bases and 0 bases, there was a span of 21 bases. The CDR3 DNA follows: TGTGCCAGCAGACCCGACAGGACCACTCAAGGCTCCTATAATTCACCCCTCCACTTT. This translates into CASRPDRTTQGSYNSPLHF.

V and J are TRBV18 and TRBJ2-7; D might be TRBD1 (6 bases). Germline lookup yields CDR1 KGHSH and CDR2 LQKENI. This CDR3 is built from 16 residues. V lost 4 bases and J 5 bases, leaving 21 bases between the germline ends. The chain's CDR3 is CASSLSDSRIHNEQYF. CDR3 in DNA: TGTGCCAGCTCACTATCGGACAGCCGGATTCACAACGAGCAGTACTTC. Combining the CDR3 with reference TRBV18 and TRBJ2-7 gives the whole variable domain NAGVMQNPRHLVRRRGQEARLRCSPMKGHSHVYWYRQLPEEGLKFMVYLQKENIIDESGMPKERFSAEFPKEGPSILRIQQVVRGDSAAYFCASSLSDSRIHNEQYFGPGTRLTVT.

This clonotype was counted at least ten times. The chain has TRBV2 and TRBJ2-2, with TRBD2 identical over 8 bases. The J segment lost 6 bases and the V segment lost 5 bases, leaving 8 bases of the junction unmatched. This CDR3 is 15 amino acids long. The germline CDR1 and CDR2 sequences are SNHLY and FYNNEI. This CDR3 reads CASSISGDSPGELFF. The CDR3 DNA follows: TGTGCCAGCAGTATTAGCGGGGACTCTCCCGGGGAGCTGTTTTTT.

The rearrangement links TRBV5-1 to TRBJ1-1, with D tentatively TRBD1 (6 bases). Per germline, CDR1 SGHRS and CDR2 YFSETQ. V lost 4 bases and J lost 7, with 14 bases in between. This CDR3 is built from 13 residues. CDR3 coding DNA: TGCGCCAGCAGCCAAGGGGGGCAAGATGAAGCTTTCTTT. This gives the protein CASSQGGQDEAFF.

J is TRBJ2-1 and V is TRBV10-3; possibly TRBD1 for D (6 bases). From germline, CDR1 is ENHRY and CDR2 SYGVKD. V was pared by 6 bases and J by 0 bases, with 15 bases between. The length of the CDR3 is 16 residues. The CDR3 sequence is CAIRGQNLDSYNEQFF. DNA for the CDR3: TGTGCCATCAGAGGACAGAACTTAGACTCCTACAATGAGCAGTTCTTC.

In this sample, this clonotype turned up a few times. The chain has TRBV6-2 or TRBV6-3 and TRBJ2-1; possibly TRBD2 for D (6 bases). Trimming left V 0 bases short and J 2 bases short, with 14 bases between. Germline-derived CDR1 and CDR2 are MNHEY and SVGEGT. This CDR3 has 17 amino acids. The CDR3 protein is CASSYSLSGRPYNEQFF. CDR3 coding DNA: TGTGCCAGCAGTTACTCACTGTCAGGGAGGCCCTACAATGAGCAGTTCTTC.